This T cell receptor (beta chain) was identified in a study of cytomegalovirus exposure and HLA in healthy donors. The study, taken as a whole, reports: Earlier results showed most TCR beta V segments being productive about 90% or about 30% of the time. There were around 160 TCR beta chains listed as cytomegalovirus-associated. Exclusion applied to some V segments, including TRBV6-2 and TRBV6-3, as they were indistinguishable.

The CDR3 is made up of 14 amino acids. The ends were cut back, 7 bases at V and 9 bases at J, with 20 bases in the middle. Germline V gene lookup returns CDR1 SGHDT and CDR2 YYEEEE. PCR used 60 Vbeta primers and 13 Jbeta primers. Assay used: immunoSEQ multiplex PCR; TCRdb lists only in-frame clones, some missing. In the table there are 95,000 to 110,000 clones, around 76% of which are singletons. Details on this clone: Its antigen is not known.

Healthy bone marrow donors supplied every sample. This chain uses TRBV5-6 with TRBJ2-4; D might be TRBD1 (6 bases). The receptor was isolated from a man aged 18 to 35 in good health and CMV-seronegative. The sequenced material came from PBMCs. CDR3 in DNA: TGTGCCAGCCGACCTTGGACAGCTGGGGTCATTCAGTACTTC. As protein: CASRPWTAGVIQYF.